These 25 T cell receptor beta chains share one sample of origin, sequenced in a study of human T cells and chemical hapten exposure. Time point: patch test 3, about 24 weeks after DPC sensitization. Documented treatment: therapeutic diphenylcyclopropenone sensitization with weekly scalp DPC. TCRdb used MiXCR to reprocess the RACE reads, holding one entry per CDR3 protein. This sample has tens of thousands of distinct CDR3 sequences, with 10% to 12% found just once. Sequencing used whole blood, obtained in connection with sensitization to the hapten diphenylcyclopropenone (DPC). Receptors were obtained from a woman aged 45-59 years with alopecia areata. Some clones in this sample may be carry-over from other donors' samples.

V and J are TRBV21-1 and TRBJ2-1; TRBD2, the table's D call, lacks a check against the DNA. TRBV21-1 is flagged as a pseudogene. CDR3 length: 19 amino acids. The chain's CDR3 is CASREGLAGLARTYNEQFF. CDR3 in DNA: TGTGCCAGCAGAGAGGGACTAGCGGGACTCGCCAGGACCTACAATGAGCAGTTCTTC.

This clonotype was counted only a few times. The rearrangement links TRBV6-5 to TRBJ2-1; 7 nucleotides agree with TRBD2. The CDR3 runs to 16 residues. V lost 4 bases and J lost 0; bases outside the gene matches: 6. The germline CDR1 and CDR2 sequences are MNHEY and SVGAGI. The CDR3 here is CASSSPASGSYNEQFF. The CDR3 DNA reads as TGTGCCAGCAGTTCCCCCGCTAGCGGCTCCTACAATGAGCAGTTCTTC.

This sequence joins TRBV7-3 and TRBJ2-2, with D possibly being TRBD2 (5 bases). V dropped 5 bases and J dropped 1 base, with 17 bases sitting between them. The germline V gene has CDR1 SGHTA and CDR2 FQGTGA. The length of the CDR3 is 17 residues. CDR3 in amino acids: CASSQSSWERNTGELFF. In DNA form, the CDR3 reads TGTGCCAGCAGCCAATCCTCTTGGGAGAGGAACACCGGGGAGCTGTTTTTT.

V gene TRBV12-3 or TRBV12-4 combines with J gene TRBJ2-3; TRBD2 is a possible D gene (6 bases). V gave up 5 bases and J gave up 6 bases, with 12 bases separating them. The CDR3 contains 13 residues. CDR3 sequence reads: CASSSGRVDTQYF. The DNA for the CDR3 is TGTGCCAGCAGTAGCGGGCGAGTGGATACGCAGTATTTT.

This clonotype was seen repeatedly, ten times or more. The V gene is TRBV9, the J gene TRBJ1-1; D unresolved. Germline V gene data show CDR1 as SGDLS and CDR2 as YYNGEE. V was shortened by 4 bases and J by 6 bases, with 13 bases between the two germline ends. The CDR3 contains 13 residues. CDR3 residues: CASSLSAGAEAFF. CDR3 in DNA: TGTGCCAGCAGCCTCTCGGCCGGGGCTGAAGCTTTCTTT.

This clonotype was observed at least ten times. The J gene is TRBJ1-5, the V gene TRBV20-1; 8 positions agree with TRBD1. The ends lost 2 bases at V and 1 base at J; junction bases unmatched: 10. The germline V gene encodes CDR1 DFQATT and CDR2 SNEGSKA (reference sequence). CDR3 size: 17 residues. CDR3 protein: CSARQDRAYQSNQPQHF. The CDR3, as DNA: TGCAGTGCTAGACAGGACAGGGCGTACCAAAGCAATCAGCCCCAGCATTTT.

This clonotype has only a few counts. The chain recombines TRBV6-2 or TRBV6-3 with TRBJ2-1, with 9 bases lining up with TRBD1. CDR3 size: 14 residues. With V trimmed by 2 bases and J by 7 bases, 3 bases remained unmatched. In germline, CDR1 is MNHEY, CDR2 SVGEGT. The CDR3 bases are TGTGCCAGCAGTTACCAAGGACAGGGGAATGAGCAGTTCTTC. Protein product: CASSYQGQGNEQFF.

This clonotype was observed at least ten times. The V call is TRBV7-9, the J call TRBJ1-4; 7 positions agree with TRBD1. The CDR3 has 16 amino acids. V lost 4 bases and J lost 6; bases outside the gene matches: 11. Germline CDR1 and CDR2: SEHNR and FQNEAQ (reference sequence). CDR3 sequence reads: CASSSQGPATYEKLFF. The CDR3 nucleotides read TGTGCCAGCAGCTCACAGGGGCCCGCGACGTATGAAAAACTGTTTTTT.

The DNA of the CDR3 is TGTGCCAGCAGCTCCTCCGGACTAGCGGGAGTCGATGAGCAGTTCTTC. Its translation: CASSSSGLAGVDEQFF. The rearrangement joins TRBV7-6 to TRBJ2-1, with 13 bases identical to TRBD2. Germline V lookup: CDR1 SGHVS, CDR2 FNYEAQ. The V and J ends lost 4 bases and 8 bases, in that order; junction bases with no gene match: 8. CDR3 length: 16 amino acids.

The sample holds many counts of this clonotype. The chain combines TRBV11-2 with TRBJ2-3; D is perhaps TRBD2 (5 bases). Germline CDR1 reads SGHAT; CDR2 reads FQNNGV. There are 14 residues in the CDR3. V gave up 0 bases and J gave up 8 bases, with 12 bases separating them. CDR3 amino acids: CASSLEAFRGTQYF. The CDR3 DNA reads TGTGCCAGCAGCTTAGAGGCATTCCGGGGTACGCAGTATTTT.

This chain links TRBV15 with TRBJ2-3; D may be TRBD2 (5 bases). This CDR3 has 14 amino acids. Trimming removed 1 base at V and 4 bases at J, with 9 bases between. Germline V lookup: CDR1 LNHNV, CDR2 YYDKDF (reference sequence). As DNA, the CDR3 is TGTGCCACCAGCAGAGTTACTAGAGCAGATACGCAGTATTTT. Translating it yields CATSRVTRADTQYF.

This clonotype came up a few times. This rearrangement joins TRBV28 to TRBJ2-1; either TRBD1 or TRBD2 may supply D (7 bases each). Per the germline V gene, CDR1 is MDHEN and CDR2 is SYDVKM. The CDR3 consists of 16 residues. The V end lost 4 bases, the J end lost 4 bases, and 17 bases lay between the germline ends. The CDR3 region has the DNA TGTGCCAGCAGTTCAGGGGGGGGACCCGCGTACAATGAGCAGTTCTTC. As protein: CASSSGGGPAYNEQFF.

A few counts support this clonotype. Written as DNA, the CDR3 is TGTGCCAGCAGTCACACGGGACTGAGCTCCTACGAGCAGTACTTC. This gives the protein CASSHTGLSSYEQYF. The chain carries TRBV27 and TRBJ2-7, with D possibly TRBD2 on 6 matching bases. The length of the CDR3 is 15 residues. V gave up 5 bases and J gave up 0 bases, with 14 bases separating them. Germline V gene lookup returns CDR1 MNHEY and CDR2 SMNVEV (reference sequence).

There are many counts of this clonotype. The gene calls are TRBV3-1 and TRBJ2-2, with D possibly matching TRBD2 (5 bases). Germline loops: CDR1 LGHDT, CDR2 YNNKEL (reference sequence). V gave up 7 bases and J gave up 4 bases, with 10 bases separating them. The CDR3 is made up of 13 amino acids. CDR3 in amino acids: CASTATSTGELFF. CDR3 nucleotides: TGTGCCAGCACCGCTACTAGCACCGGGGAGCTGTTTTTT.

V and J are TRBV4-3 and TRBJ2-7; TRBD1 aligns across 8 bases. The V and J ends lost 4 bases and 12 bases, in that order; junction bases with no gene match: 11. The length of the CDR3 is 13 residues. Per germline, CDR1 LGHNA and CDR2 YSLEER. CDR3 in DNA: TGCGCCAGCAGCCGAGTCCAGGGGGCGGAGGTGTACTTC. Translating it yields CASSRVQGAEVYF.

This chain uses TRBV6-2 or TRBV6-3 with TRBJ2-3; D gene unclear. The length of the CDR3 is 13 residues. Germline CDR1 reads MNHEY; CDR2 reads SVGEGT. The V and J ends lost 6 bases and 6 bases respectively, with 13 bases between them. In DNA, the CDR3 is TGTGCCAGCAGCGTGTCTCTTCGGGATACGCAGTATTTT. Its translation is CASSVSLRDTQYF.

This clonotype was observed at least ten times. This chain links TRBV11-2 with TRBJ2-7; no clear D gene. V was clipped by 2 bases and J by 6 bases, with 2 bases between them. This CDR3 comprises 10 residues. Germline CDR1 SGHAT, CDR2 FQNNGV. CDR3 in DNA: TGTGCCAGCAGCTTAACCGAGCAGTACTTC. Translating gives CASSLTEQYF.

This clonotype has a count of ten or more. The chain has TRBV29-1 and TRBJ2-2; D is unclear. V was cut by 5 bases and J by 6 bases, with 13 bases left in between. The germline gives CDR1 SQVTM, CDR2 ANQGSEA. CDR3 size: 13 residues. The CDR3 DNA reads TGCAGCGTTCTTTCTGGGGTTGCCGGGGAGCTGTTTTTT. Its translation is CSVLSGVAGELFF.

Ten or more counts support this clonotype. This chain joins TRBV2 and TRBJ1-3; D gene unclear. This CDR3 has 13 residues. V lost 4 bases and J 4 bases, leaving 8 bases between the germline ends. The germline CDR1 and CDR2 sequences are SNHLY and FYNNEI. The CDR3 sequence is CASSGGGGNTIYF. CDR3 nucleotide sequence: TGTGCCAGCAGTGGTGGAGGAGGAAACACCATATATTTT.

As to this clonotype: A much larger clone lies a single base off, so this may be a read error. This sequence joins TRBV29-1 and TRBJ1-4; perhaps TRBD1 as D (5 bases). The CDR3 is made up of 13 amino acids. The ends were cut back, 5 bases at V and 2 bases at J, with 9 bases in the middle. Germline values: CDR1 SQVTM, CDR2 ANQGSEA. CDR3 loop: CSVTGGTNEKLFF. In nucleotides, the CDR3 is TGCAGCGTTACTGGGGGTACTAATGAAAAACTGTTTTTT.

This clonotype was seen ten or more times. The gene calls are TRBV6-2 or TRBV6-3 and TRBJ2-3; tentatively, D is TRBD1 or TRBD2 (5 bases each). V shed 6 bases and J shed 1 base, with 14 bases lying between them. The CDR3 consists of 15 residues. Germline CDR1 reads MNHEY; CDR2 reads SVGEGT. The CDR3 reads CASSRRDDRTDTQYF. The CDR3, as DNA: TGTGCCAGCAGCCGCCGGGACGACCGCACAGATACGCAGTATTTT.

The table lists this clonotype with many counts. The chain links TRBV6-2 or TRBV6-3 to TRBJ2-4, with TRBD2 matching 9 bases. The CDR3 has 15 residues. V lost 4 bases to trimming and J lost 7 bases; unmatched junction nucleotides: 8. The germline V gene encodes CDR1 MNHEY and CDR2 SVGEGT. The CDR3 coding sequence is TGTGCCAGCAGTTTGCGCGGCGGGAGGGCCAACATTCAGTACTTC. It specifies CASSLRGGRANIQYF.

This clonotype was seen at least ten times. This chain's CDR3 is CASSLVQIISGNTIYF. DNA of the CDR3: TGTGCCAGCAGCTTGGTCCAAATCATCTCTGGAAACACCATATATTTT. V gene TRBV7-6 combines with J gene TRBJ1-3; D unclear. V was cut by 3 bases and J by 0 bases, with 12 bases left in between. Germline V gene data show CDR1 as SGHVS and CDR2 as FNYEAQ. The CDR3 totals 16 residues.

This clonotype turned up a few times. This chain uses TRBV5-1 with TRBJ1-2; 10 bases line up with TRBD1. Trimming removed 6 bases from V and 6 bases from J; junction bases left unmatched: 8. This CDR3 is built from 14 residues. Per the germline V gene, CDR1 is SGHRS and CDR2 is YFSETQ. CDR3 in DNA: TGCGCCAGCACCTTAGACAGGGGGCCGGATGGCTACACCTTC. Translated, it gives CASTLDRGPDGYTF. The whole variable domain, remainder taken from reference TRBV5-1 and TRBJ1-2, is KAGVTQTPRYLIKTRGQQVTLSCSPISGHRSVSWYQQTPGQGLQFLFEYFSETQRNKGNFPGRFSGRQFSNSRSEMNVSTLELGDSALYLCASTLDRGPDGYTFGSGTRLTVV.

In its sample, this clonotype was seen many times. The DNA of the CDR3 is TGTGCCAGCAGAATGACCAGACTAGCGGGAGGTTCTAGGGATGAGCAGTTCTTC. Amino acids: CASRMTRLAGGSRDEQFF. The V call is TRBV12-3 or TRBV12-4, the J call TRBJ2-1; 13 nucleotides agree with TRBD2. The CDR3 spans 18 residues. V lost 6 bases, J lost 8 bases, and 16 bases stayed unmatched.